The 30 T cell receptor beta chains reported below all come from one sample, sequenced in a study of OX40 agonist ivuxolimab in advanced cancers. TCRdb's copy holds only in-frame clones and misses some; the assay was immunoSEQ multiplex PCR. The data contain 30,000 to 45,000 clones, around 82% of them singletons. The sequencing here drew on CD4+ or CD8+ T cells sorted from blood, taken in a trial of the OX40 agonist ivuxolimab. These receptors all come from an adult with an advanced solid tumor such as melanoma, head and neck, liver or kidney cancer.

The chain is built from TRBV4-3 and TRBJ2-1; the D gene is possibly TRBD1 (7 bases). Germline CDR1 reads LGHNA; CDR2 reads YSLEER. The CDR3 contains 17 residues. Trimming cost V 2 bases and J 4 bases, with 18 bases left between them. CDR3 DNA: TGCGCCAGCAGCCAAACCGGGCGGGACAGCGCTTACAATGAGCAGTTCTTC. Amino acid sequence: CASSQTGRDSAYNEQFF.

This clone turned up a few times. The rearrangement joins TRBV7-2 to TRBJ2-5; D is unclear. This CDR3 is 14 amino acids long. CDR1 is SGHTA, CDR2 FQGNSA, per germline. Trimming removed 1 base at V and 5 bases at J, with 11 bases between. The CDR3 spells CASSLGFSLETQYF. Here the CDR3 DNA reads TGTGCCAGCAGCTTAGGGTTCAGTTTGGAGACCCAGTACTTC.

This clone turned up a few times. This rearrangement joins TRBV19 to TRBJ2-7; D remains unclear. The CDR3 length is 16 residues. CDR1 and CDR2 (germline): LNHDA, SQIVND (reference sequence). V shed 0 bases and J shed 0 bases, with 12 bases lying between them. The CDR3 sequence is CASSIDVEGSSYEQYF. CDR3 DNA: TGTGCCAGTAGTATAGATGTCGAAGGAAGCTCCTACGAGCAGTACTTC. Supplemented by reference TRBV19 and TRBJ2-7, the full variable domain reads DGGITQSPKYLFRKEGQNVTLSCEQNLNHDAMYWYRQDPGQGLRLIYYSQIVNDFQKGDIAEGYSVSREKKESFPLTVTSAQKNPTAFYLCASSIDVEGSSYEQYFGPGTRLTVT.

The chain links TRBV11-2 to TRBJ2-3; 7 nucleotides line up with TRBD2. The ends lost 1 base at V and 2 bases at J; junction bases unmatched: 3. Germline CDR1 SGHAT, CDR2 FQNNGV. The CDR3 length is 15 residues. The CDR3 sequence: CASSLGDYPTDTQYF. The CDR3 bases are TGTGCCAGCAGCTTAGGGGACTATCCCACAGATACGCAGTATTTT.

The V and J genes are TRBV6-5 and TRBJ2-7; D gene unclear. V dropped 6 bases and J dropped 6 bases, with 15 bases sitting between them. The length of the CDR3 is 13 residues. Looked up from germline, CDR1 is MNHEY and CDR2 is SVGAGI. The CDR3 DNA follows: TGTGCCAGCAGCCTTGGCCCGGGTTTCGAGCAGTACTTC. Translated, it gives CASSLGPGFEQYF.

This chain uses TRBV4-3 with TRBJ1-2; D perhaps matches TRBD1 (6 bases). The CDR3 has 14 amino acids. Germline CDR1 and CDR2: LGHNA and YSLEER. V was cut by 0 bases and J by 4 bases, with 9 bases left in between. The CDR3 region is CASSQDRTVYGYTF. The CDR3 DNA is TGCGCCAGCAGCCAAGACAGGACAGTCTATGGCTACACCTTC.

The chain has TRBV6-1 and TRBJ2-5; 9 bases line up with TRBD1. V shed 4 bases and J 5 bases; nucleotides not matched to a gene: 11. This CDR3 comprises 16 residues. The germline CDR1 and CDR2 sequences are MNHNS and SASEGT. For the CDR3, the DNA is TGTGCCAGCAGTGCACCCGGGACAGGGTTTAGGGAGACCCAGTACTTC. This codes for CASSAPGTGFRETQYF.

The chain has TRBV19 and TRBJ2-7, with D maybe TRBD2 (5 bases). V was trimmed by 2 bases and J by 1 base, leaving 9 bases between them. The CDR3 is 14 amino acids. The germline gives CDR1 LNHDA, CDR2 SQIVND (reference sequence). The CDR3, as DNA: TGTGCCAGTAGTATAAACGGGGTTTCCTACGAGCAGTACTTC. Translating gives CASSINGVSYEQYF.

This clone has only one observation. The chain uses TRBV29-1 and TRBJ1-5; D is ambiguous. Trimming stripped 1 base from V and 7 bases from J, with 11 bases between. The CDR3 contains 13 residues. In germline, CDR1 is SQVTM, CDR2 ANQGSEA. The CDR3 here is CSVEVRGDQPQHF. Written as DNA, the CDR3 is TGCAGCGTTGAAGTCCGTGGAGACCAGCCCCAGCATTTT.

The J gene is TRBJ2-5, the V gene TRBV6-1; 7 bases agree with TRBD2. Trimming cost V 1 base and J 5 bases; bases outside gene matches: 7. The CDR3 runs 15 residues. In germline, CDR1 is MNHNS, CDR2 SASEGT. This CDR3 reads CASSEERGGWETQYF. In DNA, the CDR3 is TGTGCCAGCAGTGAAGAAAGGGGAGGGTGGGAGACCCAGTACTTC.

The chain combines TRBV6-6 with TRBJ1-2, with D hard to call. Germline CDR1 and CDR2: MNHNY and SVGAGI (reference sequence). V was cut by 6 bases and J by 4 bases, with 9 bases left in between. CDR3 size: 12 residues. The CDR3 region is CASRRESYGYTF. The CDR3, as DNA: TGTGCCAGCAGAAGGGAAAGCTATGGCTACACCTTC.

The J gene is TRBJ2-7, the V gene TRBV15; D not resolved. The CDR3 has 15 residues. Germline V lookup: CDR1 LNHNV, CDR2 YYDKDF (reference sequence). Trimming cost V 0 bases and J 1 base, with 10 bases left between them. CDR3 nucleotide sequence: TGTGCCACCAGCAGAGATCGGTGGCAGTCCTACGAGCAGTACTTC. This translates into CATSRDRWQSYEQYF. Full variable domain (missing parts from reference TRBV15 and TRBJ2-7): DAMVIQNPRYQVTQFGKPVTLSCSQTLNHNVMYWYQQKSSQAPKLLFHYYDKDFNNEADTPDNFQSRRPNTSFCFLDIRSPGLGDTAMYLCATSRDRWQSYEQYFGPGTRLTVT.

The chain joins TRBV27 to TRBJ2-3, with D possibly matching TRBD1 (5 bases). Germline V CDR1 and CDR2: MNHEY, SMNVEV (reference sequence). The CDR3 has 13 amino acids. Trimming cost V 5 bases and J 7 bases, with 13 bases left between them. CDR3 protein: CASSATGENTQYF. In nucleotides, the CDR3 is TGTGCCAGCAGTGCCACAGGAGAAAATACGCAGTATTTT.

A few counts support this clone. V and J are TRBV6-5 and TRBJ2-1; D possibly corresponds to TRBD2 (7 bases). Trimming stripped 3 bases from V and 6 bases from J, with 15 bases between. Germline V gene lookup returns CDR1 MNHEY and CDR2 SVGAGI. The CDR3 contains 15 residues. CDR3 region: CASSYVGGRPNEQFF. The DNA of the CDR3 is TGTGCCAGCAGTTATGTCGGGGGGCGACCCAATGAGCAGTTCTTC.

This chain connects TRBV9 to TRBJ1-3; D perhaps matches TRBD1 (5 bases). V was trimmed by 0 bases and J by 2 bases, leaving 6 bases between them. The CDR3 has 14 amino acids. The V gene's germline CDR1 is SGDLS and CDR2 YYNGEE. The CDR3 here is CASSVGGPGNTIYF. The CDR3 DNA is TGTGCCAGCAGCGTAGGGGGACCTGGAAACACCATATATTTT.

This clone was picked up one time. The chain is built from TRBV7-6 and TRBJ2-3, with TRBD1 matching over 9 bases. Germline CDR1 reads SGHVS; CDR2 reads FNYEAQ. Germline trimming cut 4 bases from V and 3 bases from J; bases unmatched to any gene: 5. The CDR3 totals 15 residues. The CDR3 DNA reads as TGTGCCAGCAGCTCGGACAGGGGCCTAACAGATACGCAGTATTTT. Its protein product is CASSSDRGLTDTQYF.

The chain is built from TRBV13 and TRBJ2-1; the match to TRBD1 covers 7 bases. The CDR3 consists of 18 residues. The junction had 14 bases not matched to a gene; V was cut back by 5 bases and J by 1 base. Germline CDR1 is PRHDT and CDR2 is FYEKMQ (reference sequence). The CDR3 bases are TGTGCCAGCAGCCGATTATCTTGGGACAGTAGGTCCTACAATGAGCAGTTCTTC. Translated: CASSRLSWDSRSYNEQFF.

The chain joins TRBV7-2 to TRBJ2-2; the match to TRBD2 covers 13 bases. The CDR3 runs to 17 residues. V shed 3 bases and J 0 bases; nucleotides not matched to a gene: 1. The germline CDR1 and CDR2 sequences are SGHTA and FQGNSA. The CDR3 nucleotides are TGTGCCAGCAGCTTCACTAGCGGGGGGGCGAACACCGGGGAGCTGTTTTTT. As protein: CASSFTSGGANTGELFF.

This clone was seen a handful of times. The chain recombines TRBV28 with TRBJ1-1; 8 bases map to TRBD1. In germline, CDR1 is MDHEN, CDR2 SYDVKM. CDR3 length equals 14 residues. The J segment lost 10 bases and the V segment lost 3 bases, leaving 10 bases of the junction unmatched. The CDR3 is CASSLISPTGGAFF. The CDR3 DNA reads as TGTGCCAGCAGTTTGATAAGTCCTACAGGGGGAGCTTTCTTT. The entire variable domain, with the rest obtained from reference TRBV28 and TRBJ1-1, is as follows: DVKVTQSSRYLVKRTGEKVFLECVQDMDHENMFWYRQDPGLGLRLIYFSYDVKMKEKGDIPEGYSVSREKKERFSLILESASTNQTSMYLCASSLISPTGGAFFGQGTRLTVV.

The V and J genes are TRBV19 and TRBJ2-3; D unresolved. The V gene's germline CDR1 is LNHDA and CDR2 SQIVND (reference sequence). The CDR3 is 13 amino acids. Between the trimmed V and J ends, which lost 6 bases and 5 bases, there was a span of 12 bases. CDR3 amino acids: CASSPGSLDTQYF. Here the CDR3 DNA reads TGTGCCAGTAGCCCTGGAAGTCTAGATACGCAGTATTTT.

V and J are TRBV10-1 and TRBJ1-1; D unclear. Germline CDR1 reads WNHNN; CDR2 reads SYGVQD (reference sequence). The length of the CDR3 is 13 residues. Between the trimmed V and J ends, which lost 7 bases and 4 bases, there was a span of 13 bases. The CDR3 DNA follows: TGCGCCAGCATCGGTTGGATCAGCACTGAAGCTTTCTTT. It encodes CASIGWISTEAFF.

The chain couples TRBV6-5 to TRBJ1-3; D gene ambiguous. The CDR3 covers 14 residues. Trimming removed 0 bases at V and 5 bases at J, with 8 bases between. CDR1 and CDR2 from the germline V gene are MNHEY and SVGAGI. This CDR3 is CASSYSAVRNTIYF. Here the CDR3 DNA reads TGTGCCAGCAGTTACTCCGCAGTGCGAAACACCATATATTTT.

This rearrangement joins TRBV10-1 to TRBJ2-3; maybe TRBD1 (5 bases). The germline gives CDR1 WNHNN, CDR2 SYGVQD (reference sequence). The CDR3 contains 13 residues. Trimming left V 2 bases short and J 7 bases short, with 10 bases between. The CDR3 DNA reads TGCGCCAGCAGTGAGGGGGCAGGGAATACGCAGTATTTT. This encodes CASSEGAGNTQYF.

The chain recombines TRBV2 with TRBJ1-3, with 8 positions matching TRBD1. J was trimmed by 4 bases and V by 6 bases; bases with no gene match: 5. The CDR3 contains 14 residues. Germline CDR1 reads SNHLY; CDR2 reads FYNNEI. In DNA form, the CDR3 reads TGTGCCAGCAGCGGACAGGGCGCCGGAAACACCATATATTTT. Translating it yields CASSGQGAGNTIYF.

This clone was seen a single time. Other nucleotide sequences in the sample specify the same CDR3. This chain joins TRBV11-2 and TRBJ2-7; D not resolved. Trimming left V 1 base short and J 0 bases short, with 7 bases between. The germline CDR1 and CDR2 sequences are SGHAT and FQNNGV. CDR3 length equals 14 residues. The CDR3 nucleotides read TGTGCCAGCAGCTTAGGGCCTAACTCCTACGAGCAGTACTTC. Protein product: CASSLGPNSYEQYF. The entire variable domain, with the rest obtained from reference TRBV11-2 and TRBJ2-7, is as follows: EAGVAQSPRYKIIEKRQSVAFWCNPISGHATLYWYQQILGQGPKLLIQFQNNGVVDDSQLPKDRFSAERLKGVDSTLKIQPAKLEDSAVYLCASSLGPNSYEQYFGPGTRLTVT.

This chain connects TRBV7-2 to TRBJ2-3; unclear D gene. The germline CDR1 and CDR2 sequences are SGHTA and FQGNSA. The CDR3 spans 15 residues. The V and J ends lost 5 bases and 2 bases respectively, with 14 bases between them. The CDR3 sequence: CASSLDLGPTDTQYF. The CDR3, as DNA: TGTGCCAGCAGCCTAGACCTCGGACCCACAGATACGCAGTATTTT. The complete variable domain, with remaining parts taken from reference TRBV7-2 and TRBJ2-3, reads GAGVSQSPSNKVTEKGKDVELRCDPISGHTALYWYRQSLGQGLEFLIYFQGNSAPDKSGLPSDRFSAERTGGSVSTLTIQRTQQEDSAVYLCASSLDLGPTDTQYFGPGTRLTVL.

The V call is TRBV7-2, the J call TRBJ1-2; 8 nucleotides align to TRBD1. Germline V gives CDR1 SGHTA, CDR2 FQGNSA. Trimming removed 5 bases from V and 4 bases from J; junction bases left unmatched: 3. The CDR3 sequence is 13 residues long. In DNA, the CDR3 is TGTGCCAGCAGCGCCGGGACAGGCTATGGCTACACCTTC. This sequence encodes CASSAGTGYGYTF.

The chain combines TRBV29-1 with TRBJ2-3, with D hard to call. The CDR3 runs 13 residues. Trimming cost V 0 bases and J 7 bases, with 11 bases left between them. Looked up from germline, CDR1 is SQVTM and CDR2 is ANQGSEA. The DNA of the CDR3 is TGCAGCGTTGAAGATCCCTTTGACCATACGCAGTATTTT. Its protein product is CSVEDPFDHTQYF.

This chain uses TRBV7-3 with TRBJ2-5, with 11 bases lining up with TRBD2. Germline CDR1 is SGHTA and CDR2 is FQGTGA. The CDR3 length is 16 residues. With V trimmed by 2 bases and J by 3 bases, 5 bases remained unmatched. CDR3 loop: CASSLVAGGPEETQYF. CDR3 bases: TGTGCCAGCAGCTTAGTAGCGGGGGGGCCCGAAGAGACCCAGTACTTC.

The genes are TRBV6-1 and TRBJ1-5, with D unresolved. CDR3 length: 13 residues. CDR1 and CDR2 from the germline V gene are MNHNS and SASEGT. V lost 2 bases, J lost 5 bases, and 7 bases lay in between. CDR3 in DNA: TGTGCCAGCAGTGAAACGGCAGATCAGCCCCAGCATTTT. The encoded protein is CASSETADQPQHF.